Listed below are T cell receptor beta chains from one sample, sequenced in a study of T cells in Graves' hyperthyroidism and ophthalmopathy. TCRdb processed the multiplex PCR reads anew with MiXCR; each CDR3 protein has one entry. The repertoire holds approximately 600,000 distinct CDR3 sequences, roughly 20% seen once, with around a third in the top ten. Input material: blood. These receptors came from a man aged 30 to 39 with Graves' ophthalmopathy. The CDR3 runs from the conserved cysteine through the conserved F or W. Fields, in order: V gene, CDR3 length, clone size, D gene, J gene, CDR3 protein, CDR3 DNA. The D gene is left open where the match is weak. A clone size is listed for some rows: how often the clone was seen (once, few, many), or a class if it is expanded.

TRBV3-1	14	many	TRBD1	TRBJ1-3	CASSQDEQGHTIYF	TGTGCCAGCAGCCAAGATGAACAGGGGCACACCATATATTTT
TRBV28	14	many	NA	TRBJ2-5	CASSLMNNEETQYF	TGTGCCAGCAGTTTAATGAATAACGAGGAGACCCAGTACTTC
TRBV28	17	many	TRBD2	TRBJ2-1	CASSSAPGLAKKDEQFF	TGTGCCAGCAGCTCGGCACCGGGACTAGCGAAAAAAGATGAGCAGTTCTTC
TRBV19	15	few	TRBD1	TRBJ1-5	CASKGKQGKAQPQHF	TGTGCCAGTAAGGGTAAACAGGGGAAAGCTCAGCCCCAGCATTTT
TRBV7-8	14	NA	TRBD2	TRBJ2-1	CASGSGGPFNEQFF	TGTGCCAGCGGGTCGGGAGGGCCGTTCAATGAGCAGTTCTTC
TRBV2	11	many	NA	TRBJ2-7	CARTRNYEQYF	TGTGCCAGAACTCGAAACTACGAGCAGTACTTC
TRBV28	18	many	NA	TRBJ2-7	CASSPGITTQRRAYEQYF	TGTGCCAGCAGTCCCGGGATAACAACCCAACGCCGGGCCTACGAGCAGTACTTC
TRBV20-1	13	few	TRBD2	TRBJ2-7	CSARGLAGYEQYF	TGCAGTGCTAGAGGACTAGCGGGTTACGAGCAGTACTTC
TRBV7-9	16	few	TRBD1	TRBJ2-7	CASSLVRDRVFYEQYF	TGTGCCAGCAGCTTAGTAAGAGACAGGGTTTTCTACGAGCAGTACTTC
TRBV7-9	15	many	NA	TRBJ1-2	CASSPPGLGDYGYTF	TGTGCCAGCAGCCCTCCGGGACTAGGGGACTATGGCTACACCTTC
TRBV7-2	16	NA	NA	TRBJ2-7	CASSLTGTTSSYEQYF	TGTGCCAGCAGCTTAACTGGTACTACTAGCTCCTACGAGCAGTACTTC
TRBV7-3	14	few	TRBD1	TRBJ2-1	CASSLRDRGPEQFF	TGTGCCAGCAGCTTAAGGGACAGGGGGCCTGAGCAGTTCTTC
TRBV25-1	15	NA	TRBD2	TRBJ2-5	CASGEWGGDQETQYF	TGTGCCAGCGGAGAGTGGGGAGGGGACCAAGAGACCCAGTACTTC
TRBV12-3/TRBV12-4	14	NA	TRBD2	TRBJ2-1	CASKRRREDGEQFF	TGTGCCAGCAAAAGGCGGCGGGAGGATGGTGAGCAGTTCTTC
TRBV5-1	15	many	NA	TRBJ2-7	CASSSTGALPYEQYF	TGCGCCAGCAGTTCCACAGGAGCTCTCCCCTACGAGCAGTACTTC
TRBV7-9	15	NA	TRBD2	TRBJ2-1	CASTQGSGRVNEQFF	TGTGCCAGCACCCAGGGTAGCGGGAGGGTCAATGAGCAGTTCTTC
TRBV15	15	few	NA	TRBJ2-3	CATSRVLASTDTQYF	TGTGCCACCAGCAGAGTCCTGGCTAGCACAGATACGCAGTATTTT
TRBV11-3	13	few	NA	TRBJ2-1	CASSYGERDEQFF	TGTGCCAGCAGCTACGGGGAGAGGGATGAGCAGTTCTTC
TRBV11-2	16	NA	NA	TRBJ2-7	CASSLAPLTGYDEQYF	TGTGCCAGCAGCTTAGCCCCCCTTACAGGGTACGACGAGCAGTACTTC
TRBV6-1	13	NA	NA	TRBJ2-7	CASRTDTTYEQYF	TGTGCCAGCAGAACAGATACCACCTACGAGCAGTACTTC
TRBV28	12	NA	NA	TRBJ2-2	CASSRPSGELFF	TGTGCCAGCAGCCGCCCCTCCGGGGAGCTGTTTTTT
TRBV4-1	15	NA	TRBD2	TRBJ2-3	CASSQLLAGDDTQYF	TGCGCCAGCAGCCAACTACTAGCGGGAGACGATACGCAGTATTTT
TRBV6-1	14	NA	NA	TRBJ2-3	CASRAGKYTDTQYF	TGTGCCAGCAGGGCAGGGAAATACACAGATACGCAGTATTTT
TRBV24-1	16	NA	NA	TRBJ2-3	CATSDFTRSSTDTQYF	TGTGCCACCAGTGATTTTACCAGATCTAGCACAGATACGCAGTATTTT
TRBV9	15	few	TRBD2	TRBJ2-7	CASSVQGLADYEQYF	TGTGCCAGCAGCGTACAAGGACTAGCTGACTACGAGCAGTACTTC
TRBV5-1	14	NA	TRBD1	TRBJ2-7	CASSLEQGAYEQYF	TGCGCCAGCAGCTTGGAACAGGGGGCTTACGAGCAGTACTTC
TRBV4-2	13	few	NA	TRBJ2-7	CASSPVRDGEQYF	TGTGCCAGCAGCCCGGTCCGGGATGGCGAGCAGTACTTC
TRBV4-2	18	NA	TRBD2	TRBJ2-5	CASTFNGLAGARVETQYF	TGTGCCAGCACCTTTAATGGGCTAGCGGGAGCTAGGGTCGAGACCCAGTACTTC
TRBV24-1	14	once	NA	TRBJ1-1	CATSDPREGTEAFF	TGTGCCACCAGTGATCCCAGGGAGGGCACTGAAGCTTTCTTT
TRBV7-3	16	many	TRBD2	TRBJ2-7	CASSPDGAGKTYEQYF	TGTGCCAGCAGCCCGGATGGAGCGGGAAAAACCTACGAGCAGTACTTC
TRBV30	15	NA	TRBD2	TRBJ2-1	CAWSLPGLEYNEQFF	TGTGCCTGGAGTCTACCGGGACTAGAGTACAATGAGCAGTTCTTC
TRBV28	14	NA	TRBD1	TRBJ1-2	CASSLGQIALGYTF	TGTGCCAGCAGTTTGGGACAGATCGCGCTGGGCTACACCTTC
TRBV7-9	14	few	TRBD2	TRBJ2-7	CASRGGSGNYEQYF	TGTGCCAGCCGGGGGGGGAGTGGGAACTACGAGCAGTACTTC
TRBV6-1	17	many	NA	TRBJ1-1	CASSAQTRSASLPEAFF	TGTGCCAGCAGCGCTCAGACCAGATCGGCGAGCTTACCTGAAGCTTTCTTT
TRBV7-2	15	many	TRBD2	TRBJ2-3	CASSLTSGDGDTQYF	TGTGCCAGCAGCTTGACTAGCGGGGATGGAGATACGCAGTATTTT
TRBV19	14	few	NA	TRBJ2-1	CASSISYSDGTQFF	TGTGCCAGTAGTATCAGCTATTCGGACGGAACGCAGTTCTTC
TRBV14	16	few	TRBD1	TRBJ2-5	CASSLQGATPQETQYF	TGTGCCAGCAGCCTACAGGGGGCCACTCCGCAAGAGACCCAGTACTTC
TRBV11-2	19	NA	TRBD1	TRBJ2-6	CASSLRMTGAFSGANVLTF	TGTGCCAGCAGCTTGCGAATGACAGGGGCCTTCTCTGGGGCCAACGTCCTGACTTTC
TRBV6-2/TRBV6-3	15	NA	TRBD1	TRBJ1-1	CAGSGQVGGMHEAFF	TGTGCCGGCAGCGGACAGGTTGGGGGCATGCATGAAGCTTTCTTT
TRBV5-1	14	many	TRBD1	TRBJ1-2	CASSGTTGGYGYTF	TGCGCCAGCTCAGGGACGACAGGGGGGTATGGCTACACCTTC